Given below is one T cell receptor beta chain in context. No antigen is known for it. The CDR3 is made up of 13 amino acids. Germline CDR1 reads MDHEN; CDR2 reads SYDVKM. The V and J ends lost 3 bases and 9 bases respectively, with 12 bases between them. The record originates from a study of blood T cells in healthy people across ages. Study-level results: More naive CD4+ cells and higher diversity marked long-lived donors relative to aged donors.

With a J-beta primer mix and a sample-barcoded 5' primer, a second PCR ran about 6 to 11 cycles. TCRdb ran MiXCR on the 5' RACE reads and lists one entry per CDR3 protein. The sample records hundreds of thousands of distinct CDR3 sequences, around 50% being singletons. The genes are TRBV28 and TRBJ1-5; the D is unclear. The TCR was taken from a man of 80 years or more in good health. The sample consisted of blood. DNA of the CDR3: TGTGCCAGCAGTTTGCGTGGGTTCCGGCCCCAGCATTTT. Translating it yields CASSLRGFRPQHF.